This T cell receptor beta chain was obtained from a study of regulatory T cells in long-lasting Graves disease. The study, taken as a whole, reports: Persistent disease exhibited a predilection for TRBV28, TRBJ1-2 and TRBJ2-5. Graves' patients with persistent disease showed TCR diversity lower than patients newly diagnosed.

Arm-PCR of CDR3 regions with iRepertoire HTBI primers generated TCR beta libraries. In TCRdb, the multiplex PCR reads were re-called with MiXCR into one record per CDR3 protein. This table has about 470,000 distinct CDR3 sequences, roughly a fifth appearing once. This clonotype has a count of ten or more. Its specificity is unknown. This CDR3 is built from 15 residues. The V gene's germline CDR1 is SNHLY and CDR2 FYNNEI. Trimming took 5 bases from V and 2 from J, leaving 15 bases between them. Regarding time point: persistent/refractory GD, antithyroid drugs over 5 years with positive TRAb. PBMC-extracted RNA yielded the TCR library.

This receptor was obtained from a female donor with Graves disease. The V call is TRBV2, the J call TRBJ2-5; D may be TRBD2 (7 bases). Material: peripheral blood mononuclear cells (PBMCs), obtained when the disease was refractory, from a patient treated with antithyroid drugs. DNA of the CDR3: TGTGCCAGCAGTCTAAGGGGGGGCCGGCAAGAGACCCAGTACTTC. Protein product: CASSLRGGRQETQYF.